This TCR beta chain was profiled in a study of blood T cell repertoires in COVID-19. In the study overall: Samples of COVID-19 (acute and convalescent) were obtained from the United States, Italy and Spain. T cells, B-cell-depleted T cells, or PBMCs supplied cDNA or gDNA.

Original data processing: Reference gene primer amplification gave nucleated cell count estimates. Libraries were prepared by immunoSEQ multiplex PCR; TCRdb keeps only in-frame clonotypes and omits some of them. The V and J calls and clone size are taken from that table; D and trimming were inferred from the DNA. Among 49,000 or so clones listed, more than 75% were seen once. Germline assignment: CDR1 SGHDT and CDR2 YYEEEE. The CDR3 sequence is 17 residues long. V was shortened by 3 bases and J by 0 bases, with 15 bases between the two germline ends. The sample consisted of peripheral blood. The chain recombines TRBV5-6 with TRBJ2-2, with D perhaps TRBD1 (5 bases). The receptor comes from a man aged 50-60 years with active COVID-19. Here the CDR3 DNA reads TGTGCCAGCAGCTCCTCCCCTACAGGCTCGAACACCGGGGAGCTGTTTTTT. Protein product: CASSSSPTGSNTGELFF.